Listed below are T cell receptor beta chains from one sample, sequenced in a study of blood T cell repertoires in COVID-19. The data were produced by immunoSEQ multiplex PCR, yet TCRdb's version contains in-frame clones alone and is incomplete. The sample has about 49,000 clones; approximately 87% are singletons. The sequencing input was peripheral blood. These receptors originate from an elderly woman with COVID-19, enrolled during active disease. The CDR3 runs from the conserved cysteine through the conserved F or W. The order of the fields is clone size, D gene, J gene, V gene, CDR3 protein, CDR3 DNA. The D gene is left open where the match is weak. The size field is filled for only some rows; it gives once, few, many or a size class.

>-|-|TRBJ1-2|TRBV21-1
CASSKKFSTGGLGYTF
TGTGCCAGCAGCAAAAAGTTTAGTACAGGGGGCCTGGGCTACACCTTC
>-|TRBD2|TRBJ2-7|TRBV9
CASSVGTSGRFYEQYF
TGTGCCAGCAGCGTAGGAACTAGCGGGAGATTTTACGAGCAGTACTTC
>once|-|TRBJ2-1|TRBV5-8
CASRVYGGPHNEQFF
TGTGCCAGCAGGGTTTACGGGGGGCCGCACAATGAGCAGTTCTTC
>-|-|TRBJ2-1|TRBV21-1
CASSKGSHNEQFF
TGTGCCAGCAGCAAAGGTAGCCACAATGAGCAGTTCTTC
>-|-|TRBJ1-1|TRBV2
CASTPYRAEAFF
TGTGCCAGCACCCCCTACAGGGCTGAAGCTTTCTTT
>medium-sized|-|TRBJ2-3|TRBV10-1
CASSTDSSTDTQYF
TGCGCCAGCAGTACAGACAGCAGCACAGATACGCAGTATTTT
>-|TRBD1|TRBJ1-5|TRBV7-9
CASSLAHVRDSSNQPQHF
TGTGCCAGCAGCTTAGCCCACGTCCGGGACAGTAGCAATCAGCCCCAGCATTTT
>-|-|TRBJ1-2|TRBV3-1/TRBV3-2
CASSRLGGGYTF
TGTGCCAGCAGCCGTCTGGGAGGAGGCTACACCTTC
>-|-|TRBJ2-2|TRBV11-1
CASTPQLTGELFF
TGTGCCAGCACCCCCCAACTTACCGGGGAGCTGTTTTTT
>-|-|TRBJ1-5|TRBV3-1/TRBV3-2
CASSRGDNQPQHF
TGTGCCAGCAGCCGGGGGGACAATCAGCCCCAGCATTTT
>-|TRBD1|TRBJ1-6|TRBV30
CAWSAARTGYNSPLHF
TGTGCCTGGAGTGCAGCCAGGACAGGGTATAATTCACCCCTCCACTTT
>-|-|TRBJ1-6|TRBV5-1
CASSLASNSPLHF
TGCGCCAGCAGCTTGGCGTCTAATTCACCCCTCCACTTT
>-|TRBD1|TRBJ1-2|TRBV4-2
CASSQGVGQTHGYTF
TGTGCCAGCAGCCAAGGGGTGGGACAGACCCATGGCTACACCTTC
>few|-|TRBJ1-5|TRBV11-2
CASSLLGQPQHF
TGTGCCAGCAGCCTTCTCGGTCAGCCCCAGCATTTT
>-|-|TRBJ2-3|TRBV28
CASSLSRGQFTQYF
TGTGCCAGCAGTTTATCAAGGGGACAATTTACGCAGTATTTT
>-|TRBD1|TRBJ2-6|TRBV19
CASIKGQGLSSGANVLTF
TGTGCCAGTATCAAGGGACAGGGGCTGAGCTCTGGGGCCAACGTCCTGACTTTC
>-|TRBD1|TRBJ2-3|TRBV10-1
CASSDGQGYTDTQYF
TGCGCCAGCAGTGACGGACAGGGATACACAGATACGCAGTATTTT
>-|TRBD1|TRBJ2-2|TRBV5-1
CASAQGAGSGELFF
TGCGCCAGCGCGCAGGGGGCTGGGTCCGGGGAGCTGTTTTTT
>once|TRBD1|TRBJ2-7|TRBV18
CASSEGTVNTNF
TGTGCCAGCTCAGAAGGGACAGTCAACACGAACTTC
>few|TRBD2|TRBJ2-7|TRBV27
CASSLWAAGSSYEQYF
TGTGCCAGCAGTTTATGGGCAGCGGGGAGCTCCTACGAGCAGTACTTC
>-|-|TRBJ1-4|TRBV28
CASSSSIPVVEKLFF
TGTGCCAGCAGTTCCTCCATTCCGGTGGTCGAAAAACTGTTTTTT
>once|TRBD2|TRBJ2-7|TRBV5-8
CASSGGLVQTYEQYF
TGTGCCAGCAGCGGGGGACTAGTACAAACCTACGAGCAGTACTTC
>few|TRBD1|TRBJ2-5|TRBV7-2
CASSMGQTGMTQYF
TGTGCCAGCAGCATGGGACAGACAGGGATGACCCAGTACTTC
>-|TRBD1|TRBJ2-2|TRBV11-3
CASSFRGQGAGELFF
TGTGCCAGCAGCTTCCGGGGACAGGGGGCCGGGGAGCTGTTTTTT
>-|TRBD1|TRBJ2-4|TRBV5-1
CASSLAGLAGTGGQNIQYF
TGCGCCAGCAGCTTGGCCGGTTTGGCCGGGACAGGGGGCCAAAACATTCAGTACTTC
>-|TRBD1|TRBJ1-2|TRBV19
CASSPGSGQARNYGYTF
TGTGCCAGTAGTCCAGGGAGTGGACAGGCACGTAACTATGGCTACACCTTC
>once|-|TRBJ2-2|TRBV5-1
CASSRLLVGTGELFF
TGCGCCAGCAGCCGCCTACTAGTAGGTACCGGGGAGCTGTTTTTT
>-|TRBD1|TRBJ1-2|TRBV5-1
CASMPYGTGNYGYTF
TGCGCCAGCATGCCTTACGGGACAGGGAACTATGGCTACACCTTC
>-|TRBD1|TRBJ1-2|TRBV28
CASSFSVAGGRNGYTF
TGTGCCAGCAGTTTTTCAGTCGCAGGGGGCCGGAACGGCTACACCTTC
>-|-|TRBJ2-2|TRBV2
CASAMGGANTGELFF
TGTGCCAGCGCGATGGGGGGTGCGAACACCGGGGAGCTGTTTTTT
>-|-|TRBJ2-3|TRBV6-5
CASREDSTDTQYF
TGTGCCAGCAGAGAGGATAGCACAGATACGCAGTATTTT
>-|-|TRBJ2-3|TRBV21-1
CASNYTDTQYF
TGTGCCAGCAACTATACAGATACGCAGTATTTT
>-|TRBD2|TRBJ2-5|TRBV25-1
CASEGLAGRETQYF
TGTGCCAGCGAAGGACTAGCGGGGCGGGAGACCCAGTACTTC
>-|-|TRBJ2-7|TRBV11-2
CASSPTRLPPYEQYF
TGTGCCAGCAGCCCCACCCGACTACCTCCTTACGAGCAGTACTTC
>-|-|TRBJ2-1|TRBV5-1
CASSPSLAYNEQFF
TGCGCCAGCAGCCCGAGCTTAGCGTACAATGAGCAGTTCTTC
>-|TRBD1|TRBJ1-4|TRBV6-1
CASSDPGGTNEKLFF
TGTGCCAGCAGTGACCCAGGGGGAACTAATGAAAAACTGTTTTTT
>-|TRBD2|TRBJ2-2|TRBV9
CASSPSGRATGELFF
TGTGCCAGCAGCCCGAGCGGGAGGGCCACCGGGGAGCTGTTTTTT
>few|TRBD1|TRBJ1-1|TRBV7-8
CASSSWNDRGGAFF
TGTGCCAGCAGCTCCTGGAACGACAGGGGAGGAGCTTTCTTT
>-|TRBD1|TRBJ1-5|TRBV19
CASGGQGPRYQPQHF
TGTGCCAGTGGGGGACAGGGGCCCAGGTATCAGCCCCAGCATTTT